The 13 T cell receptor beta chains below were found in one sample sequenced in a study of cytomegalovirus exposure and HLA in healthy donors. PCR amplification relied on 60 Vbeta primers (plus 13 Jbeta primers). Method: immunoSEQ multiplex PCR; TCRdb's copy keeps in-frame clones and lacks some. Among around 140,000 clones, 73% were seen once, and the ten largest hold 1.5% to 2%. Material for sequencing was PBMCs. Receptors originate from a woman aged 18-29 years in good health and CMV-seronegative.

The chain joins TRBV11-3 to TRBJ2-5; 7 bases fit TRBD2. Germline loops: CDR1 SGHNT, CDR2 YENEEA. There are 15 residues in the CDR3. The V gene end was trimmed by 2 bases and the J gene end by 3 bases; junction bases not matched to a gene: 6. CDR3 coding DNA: TGTGCCAGCAGCTTACGACAGCGGGGCAAAGAGACCCAGTACTTC. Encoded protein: CASSLRQRGKETQYF.

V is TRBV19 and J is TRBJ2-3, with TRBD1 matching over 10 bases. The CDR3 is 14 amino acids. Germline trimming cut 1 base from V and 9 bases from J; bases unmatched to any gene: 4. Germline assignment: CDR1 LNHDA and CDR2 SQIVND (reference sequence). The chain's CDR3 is CASSIAGQGDTQYF. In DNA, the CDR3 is TGTGCCAGTAGTATAGCCGGACAGGGGGACACGCAGTATTTT. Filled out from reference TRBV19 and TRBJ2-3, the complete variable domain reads DGGITQSPKYLFRKEGQNVTLSCEQNLNHDAMYWYRQDPGQGLRLIYYSQIVNDFQKGDIAEGYSVSREKKESFPLTVTSAQKNPTAFYLCASSIAGQGDTQYFGPGTRLTVL.

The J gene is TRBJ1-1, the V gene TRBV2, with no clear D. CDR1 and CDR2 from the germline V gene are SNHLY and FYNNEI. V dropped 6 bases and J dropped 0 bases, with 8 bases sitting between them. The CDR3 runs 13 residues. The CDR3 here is CASREELNTEAFF. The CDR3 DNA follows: TGTGCCAGCAGAGAGGAGTTGAACACTGAAGCTTTCTTT.

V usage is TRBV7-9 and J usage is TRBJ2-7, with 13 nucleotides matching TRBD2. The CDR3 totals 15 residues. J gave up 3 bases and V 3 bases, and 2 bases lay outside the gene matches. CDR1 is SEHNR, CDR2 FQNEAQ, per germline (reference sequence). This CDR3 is CASSFGLAGVYEQYV. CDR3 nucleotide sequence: TGTGCCAGCAGCTTCGGACTAGCGGGAGTCTACGAGCAGTACGTC.

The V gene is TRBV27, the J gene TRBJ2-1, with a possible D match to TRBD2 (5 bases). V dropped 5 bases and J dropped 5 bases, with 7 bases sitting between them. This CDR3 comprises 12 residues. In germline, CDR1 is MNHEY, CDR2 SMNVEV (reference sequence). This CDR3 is CASSGSHNEQFF. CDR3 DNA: TGTGCCAGCAGTGGGAGCCACAATGAGCAGTTCTTC.

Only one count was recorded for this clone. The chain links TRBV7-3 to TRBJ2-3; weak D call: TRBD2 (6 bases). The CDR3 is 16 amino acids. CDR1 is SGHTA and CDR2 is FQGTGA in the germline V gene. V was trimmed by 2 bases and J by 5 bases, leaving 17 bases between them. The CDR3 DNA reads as TGTGCCAGCAGCTTAGGGGCCCCGGGGAGGATAGATACGCAGTATTTT. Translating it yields CASSLGAPGRIDTQYF.

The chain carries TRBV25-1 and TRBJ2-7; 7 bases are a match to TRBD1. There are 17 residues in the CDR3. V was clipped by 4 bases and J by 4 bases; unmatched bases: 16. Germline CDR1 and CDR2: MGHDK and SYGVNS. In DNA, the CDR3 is TGTGCCAGCAGTGCCGGGACAGTCGGAGAGGGCGTTTACGAGCAGTACTTC. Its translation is CASSAGTVGEGVYEQYF.

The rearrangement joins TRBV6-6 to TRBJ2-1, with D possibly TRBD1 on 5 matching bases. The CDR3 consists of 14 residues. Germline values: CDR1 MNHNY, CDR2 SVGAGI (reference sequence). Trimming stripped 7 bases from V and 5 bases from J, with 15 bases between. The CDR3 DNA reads TGTGCCAGCAATGTGGCAGGGCGAAACAATGAGCAGTTCTTC. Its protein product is CASNVAGRNNEQFF.

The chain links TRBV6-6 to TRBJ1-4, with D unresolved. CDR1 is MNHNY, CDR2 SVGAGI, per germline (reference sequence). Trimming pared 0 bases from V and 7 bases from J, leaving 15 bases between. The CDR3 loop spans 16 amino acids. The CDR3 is CASSYSRAHVGEKLFF. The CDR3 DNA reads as TGTGCCAGCAGTTACTCGCGGGCCCACGTTGGTGAAAAACTGTTTTTT.

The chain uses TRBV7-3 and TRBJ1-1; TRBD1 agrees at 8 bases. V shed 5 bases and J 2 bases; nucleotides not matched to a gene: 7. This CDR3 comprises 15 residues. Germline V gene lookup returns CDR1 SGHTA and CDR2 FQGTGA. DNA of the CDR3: TGTGCCAGCAGCGCGACAGGGGCACCTAACACTGAAGCTTTCTTT. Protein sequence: CASSATGAPNTEAFF.

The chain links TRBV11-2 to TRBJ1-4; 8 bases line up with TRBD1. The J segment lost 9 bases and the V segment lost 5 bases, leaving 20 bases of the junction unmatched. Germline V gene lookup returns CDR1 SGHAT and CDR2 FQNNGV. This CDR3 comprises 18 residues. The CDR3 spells CASSLRGTGQGDGKKLFF. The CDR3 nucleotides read TGTGCCAGCAGCCTTAGAGGGACCGGACAGGGAGACGGAAAAAAACTGTTTTTT.

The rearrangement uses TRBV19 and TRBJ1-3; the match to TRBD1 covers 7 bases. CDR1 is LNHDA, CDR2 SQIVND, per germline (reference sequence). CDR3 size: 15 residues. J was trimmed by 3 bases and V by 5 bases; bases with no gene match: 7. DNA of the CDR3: TGTGCCAGTAGTTCGCAGGGGGTATTTGGAAACACCATATATTTT. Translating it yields CASSSQGVFGNTIYF. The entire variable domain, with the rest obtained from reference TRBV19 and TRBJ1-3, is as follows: DGGITQSPKYLFRKEGQNVTLSCEQNLNHDAMYWYRQDPGQGLRLIYYSQIVNDFQKGDIAEGYSVSREKKESFPLTVTSAQKNPTAFYLCASSSQGVFGNTIYFGEGSWLTVV.

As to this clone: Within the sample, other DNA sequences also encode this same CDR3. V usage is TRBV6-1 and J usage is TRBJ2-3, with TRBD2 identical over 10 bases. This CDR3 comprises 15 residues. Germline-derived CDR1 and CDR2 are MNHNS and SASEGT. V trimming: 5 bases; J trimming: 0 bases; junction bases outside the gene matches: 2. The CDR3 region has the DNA TGTGCCAGCAGTTTACTAGCGGGGAGCACAGATACGCAGTATTTT. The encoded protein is CASSLLAGSTDTQYF.